A selection of T cell receptor beta chains follows, all from one sample in a study of T cell responses to AZD1222 COVID-19 vaccine. Assay: immunoSEQ multiplex PCR; the TCRdb copy retains only in-frame clones and omits some. Of around 130,000 clones in the sample, 85% to 90% were seen once. The specimen comprised peripheral blood, sampled on day 0 of AZD1222 vaccination. All receptors come from an adult in good health. Each CDR3 is given with its conserved first and last residue. The order of the fields is D gene, J gene, clone size, V gene, CDR3 length, CDR3 protein, CDR3 DNA. The D gene is left open where the match is weak. The size of a clone is reported for some rows only, either as once, few or many, or as a class for expanded clones.

D: .
J: TRBJ1-5
size: .
V: TRBV25-1
length: 15
CDR3: CASSDRLAGNQPQHF
DNA: TGTGCCAGCAGTGACAGGCTGGCAGGCAATCAGCCCCAGCATTTT

D: TRBD2
J: TRBJ2-3
size: .
V: TRBV24-1
length: 15
CDR3: CATSALAGGRYTQYF
DNA: TGTGCCACCAGTGCCCTAGCGGGAGGGAGGTATACGCAGTATTTT

D: .
J: TRBJ2-1
size: .
V: TRBV14
length: 13
CDR3: CASSQILGHEQFF
DNA: TGTGCCAGCAGCCAGATTCTGGGGCATGAGCAGTTCTTC

D: TRBD1
J: TRBJ1-5
size: .
V: TRBV5-1
length: 15
CDR3: CASSLDGDRFQPQHF
DNA: TGCGCCAGCAGCTTGGACGGGGACAGATTTCAGCCCCAGCATTTT

D: TRBD2
J: TRBJ2-2
size: once
V: TRBV5-4
length: 15
CDR3: CATHPYGRATGELFF
DNA: TGTGCCACCCACCCTTATGGGAGGGCTACCGGGGAGCTGTTTTTT

D: .
J: TRBJ1-5
size: .
V: TRBV12-3/TRBV12-4
length: 12
CDR3: CASSLGGQPQHF
DNA: TGTGCCAGCAGTTTAGGGGGTCAGCCCCAGCATTTT

D: .
J: TRBJ1-6
size: .
V: TRBV5-5
length: 13
CDR3: CASSLSLESPLHF
DNA: TGTGCCAGCAGCTTGAGCCTGGAGTCACCCCTCCACTTT

D: TRBD1
J: TRBJ2-1
size: .
V: TRBV3-1/TRBV3-2
length: 17
CDR3: CASSRDRGNAVHNEQFF
DNA: TGTGCCAGCAGCCGGGACAGGGGTAACGCAGTGCACAATGAGCAGTTCTTC

D: .
J: TRBJ2-5
size: once
V: TRBV5-4
length: 12
CDR3: CASSRYLETQYF
DNA: TGTGCCAGCAGCCGATATCTCGAGACCCAGTACTTC

D: .
J: TRBJ1-4
size: .
V: TRBV11-2
length: 14
CDR3: CASSLGQFNEKLFF
DNA: TGTGCCAGCAGCTTAGGGCAGTTTAATGAAAAACTGTTTTTT

D: .
J: TRBJ1-5
size: .
V: TRBV9
length: 15
CDR3: CASSVGSSWVQPQHF
DNA: TGTGCCAGCAGCGTAGGTTCTTCGTGGGTTCAGCCCCAGCATTTT

D: .
J: TRBJ2-2
size: .
V: TRBV6-4
length: 13
CDR3: CASSEEPAGELFF
DNA: TGTGCCAGCAGTGAAGAACCCGCCGGGGAGCTGTTTTTT

D: TRBD2
J: TRBJ2-5
size: .
V: TRBV4-1
length: 13
CDR3: CASSQWRGETQYF
DNA: TGCGCCAGCAGCCAATGGCGGGGGGAGACCCAGTACTTC

D: .
J: TRBJ1-5
size: .
V: TRBV7-2
length: 16
CDR3: CASSSDGQTGYQPQHF
DNA: TGTGCCAGCAGCTCTGATGGACAGACGGGTTATCAGCCCCAGCATTTT

D: .
J: TRBJ1-5
size: .
V: TRBV15
length: 16
CDR3: CATSRDGSGFNQPQHF
DNA: TGTGCCACCAGCAGAGATGGGTCGGGGTTCAATCAGCCCCAGCATTTT

D: .
J: TRBJ1-5
size: .
V: TRBV19
length: 16
CDR3: CASSIWWDSQNQPQHF
DNA: TGTGCCAGTAGTATCTGGTGGGACTCTCAAAATCAGCCCCAGCATTTT

D: TRBD1
J: TRBJ1-5
size: .
V: TRBV4-1
length: 16
CDR3: CASSRTGTSKNQPQHF
DNA: TGCGCCAGCAGCCGGACAGGGACTTCGAAGAATCAGCCCCAGCATTTT

D: .
J: TRBJ1-1
size: .
V: TRBV7-2
length: 14
CDR3: CASSLDTHHTEAFF
DNA: TGTGCCAGCAGCTTGGACACTCATCACACTGAAGCTTTCTTT

D: .
J: TRBJ1-1
size: .
V: TRBV10-1
length: 17
CDR3: CASSDQRWGETGTEAFF
DNA: TGCGCCAGCAGCGACCAAAGGTGGGGGGAAACGGGCACTGAAGCTTTCTTT

D: .
J: TRBJ2-3
size: .
V: TRBV7-4
length: 15
CDR3: CASMGAALCTDTQYF
DNA: TGTGCCAGCATGGGAGCGGCTCTATGCACAGATACGCAGTATTTT

D: .
J: TRBJ1-1
size: .
V: TRBV2
length: 11
CDR3: CADLTNTEAFF
DNA: TGTGCCGACCTGACCAACACTGAAGCTTTCTTT

D: .
J: TRBJ1-4
size: .
V: TRBV6-5
length: 15
CDR3: CASSPSWSGNEKLFF
DNA: TGTGCCAGCAGTCCCAGCTGGTCGGGTAATGAAAAACTGTTTTTT

D: TRBD2
J: TRBJ2-1
size: .
V: TRBV11-2
length: 15
CDR3: CASSSETGLANEQFF
DNA: TGTGCCAGCAGCTCTGAGACGGGACTAGCGAATGAGCAGTTCTTC

D: .
J: TRBJ1-2
size: .
V: TRBV7-9
length: 14
CDR3: CASSLDGGGYGYTF
DNA: TGTGCCAGCAGCTTAGATGGAGGAGGTTATGGCTACACCTTC

D: .
J: TRBJ2-6
size: .
V: TRBV30
length: 16
CDR3: CAWTRDTFSGANVLTF
DNA: TGTGCCTGGACCCGGGACACCTTCTCTGGGGCCAACGTCCTGACTTTC